This T cell receptor (beta chain) was sequenced during a study of T cells in Graves' hyperthyroidism and ophthalmopathy. As for the study in general: Blood from the periphery was taken at initial diagnosis, before any treatment.

RNA transcripts served as the template for amplifying TCR beta CDR3 regions. First-round RT-PCR targeting the TCR CDR3 was performed with the HTBI primer set. TCRdb fed the multiplex PCR reads into MiXCR, producing one record per CDR3 protein. Among some 490,000 distinct CDR3 sequences listed, 22% were seen once. Study-wide results and limits: Ophthalmopathy was predicted by the model a median of approximately six months ahead of onset.

This clonotype appeared a few times. Its cognate antigen is unknown. A much larger clonotype is one base distant, so this may be a read error. From germline, CDR1 is SGHVS and CDR2 FQNEAQ. CDR3 size: 15 residues. Ophthalmopathy patients had Clinical Activity Score at least 3, NOSPECS grade at least 4, duration under 3 months. Sequenced sample: blood. The chain joins TRBV7-8 to TRBJ2-7; TRBD1 matches at 7 bases. The sequence was collected from a woman between 65 and 79 years old with Graves' ophthalmopathy. This chain's CDR3 is CVSSLARDSAYEQYF. The DNA of the CDR3 is TGTGTCAGCAGCTTAGCCCGGGACAGCGCCTACGAGCAGTACTTC.